This TCR beta chain was captured in a study of T cell repertoires in cytomegalovirus infection. The overall study: Public TCR beta signature analysis indicated the presence of both CMV infection and matching HLA type. Study findings and constraints: Ex vivo responses were dominated by HLA-C-restricted CMV-specific TCR beta clonotypes. People with CMV and the relevant HLA were identified by cumulative public TCR beta family frequency.

TCRdb processed the reads anew with MiXCR; each CDR3 protein has one entry. The sample records around 280,000 distinct CDR3 sequences, 9.6% being singletons. This clonotype was recorded many times. Antigen: not known. The V gene lost 3 bases and the J gene lost 5 bases, with 13 bases spanning the gap. The CDR3 contains 14 residues. Germline V gives CDR1 SEHNR, CDR2 FQNEAQ (reference sequence). Sequencing was done on a sample of PBMCs. The rearrangement links TRBV7-9 to TRBJ2-5; D is unresolved. The clonotype was recovered from a human donor in good health (CMV status not recorded). Some clones in this sample may be carry-over from other donors' samples. DNA of the CDR3: TGTGCCAGCAGCTTGGTATTGTCAGCGGAGACCCAGTACTTC. This translates into CASSLVLSAETQYF.